This TCR beta chain was captured in a study of CD8+CD57+ T cells in acquired aplastic anemia (dated by TCRdb to the late 2010s). Study-wide context: A mean of 3.2 ug of DNA, ranging from roughly 0.19 to 27.4 ug, was extracted from sorted CD4+ and CD8+ cells. An average of approximately 9.8 million reads for CD4+ cells and roughly 11 million reads for CD8+ cells was obtained from healthy donor samples.

In its sample, this clonotype was seen many times. The antigen it binds to is not known. One base away there is no much larger clone; base qualities are not given. TCR beta VDJ combination and CDR3 sequence profiling used genomic DNA as the template. TCR repertoire sequencing was run on an Illumina HiSeq 2000. The study's processing was this. Repertoires were assessed using TRBV/TRBJ rearrangement plots, CDR3 size and DJ length profiles, and Simpson's diversity index. The most abundant DNA sequence in the deep sequencing data was defined as the immunodominant clone. CDR3 amino acid sequences were checked for sharing between subjects and were compared against published repertoires and the VDJdb database. In-frame beta chains were kept once TCRdb had trimmed the public reads at Q25 with fastp and called clones with MiXCR. All rows with the same CDR3 protein become a single entry with the most common DNA and genes. The V and J calls follow TCRdb's processing rather than the paper's. The sample profile shows fewer than 250,000 distinct CDR3 sequences; about 53% of them were found once. The top ten clonotypes cover roughly 15% of the sample.

The CDR3 measures 16 amino acids from cysteine to phenylalanine. Solely the CDR3 DNA is kept, with 48 bases framed from the first base. The CDR1 and CDR2 encoded by the germline V gene are SGDLS and YYNGEE. The V end loses 1 base and the J end loses 3 bases, and a stretch of 14 bases separates them. In the study, sorted CD4+ and CD8+ blood T cells from patients with severe aplastic anemia and from healthy subjects underwent deep sequencing of TCR repertoires. Ficoll-Paque density gradient centrifugation was used to isolate peripheral blood mononuclear cells. CD4+ and CD8+ T cells were sorted by FACS or magnetic beads before DNA extraction. What the authors observed across the whole study: No significant difference in CD8+ Simpson's diversity was found between patients and healthy controls (P=0.060). Around 31 CD8+ CDR3 sequences were shared between patients and controls but appeared highly expressed in patients and within their immunodominant clones.

The receptor was isolated from a human donor in good health, serving as a control. The chain uses TRBV9 and TRBJ2-1, with TRBD2 as a weak D call on 7 bases. The specimen was sorted CD4+, CD8+, or CD8+CD57+ T cells (not recorded which) from PBMCs. CDR3 loop: CASSVRGGLDYNEQFF. At the DNA level, the sequence is TGTGCCAGCAGCGTAAGGGGGGGCCTCGACTACAATGAGCAGTTCTTC.